The 22 T cell receptor beta chains listed next were all sequenced from one sample in a study of T cell clonality in common variable immunodeficiency. These TCRs' antigens remain unknown. Profiled with immunoSEQ multiplex PCR; TCRdb holds only in-frame clones, not every one. The sample was found to contain over 30,000 clones, and every one recurs. General study results and limits: In common variable immunodeficiency, TCR beta chains reportedly carried fewer deletions and N-nucleotide insertions.

Sequenced input: peripheral blood mononuclear cells. Every receptor here comes from a human donor with common variable immunodeficiency.

This clone was picked up many times. The read ends 3 residues before the CDR3 terminus; that terminus is restored from the germline J gene. The gene calls are TRBV18 and TRBJ1-4; the D gene is possibly TRBD1 (5 bases). The germline V gene encodes CDR1 KGHSH and CDR2 LQKENI. This CDR3 contains 15 residues. Trimming took off 6 bases at V and 5 bases at J, with 16 bases between the two ends. The CDR3 sequence is CASSHGYRRNEKLFF. The CDR3 bases that were read are TGTGCCAGCTCTCACGGGTACAGGAGGAATGAAAAA.

This clone was found many times. From the germline J gene comes the end of the CDR3, since the read stops 3 residues before it. The rearrangement joins TRBV29-1 to TRBJ1-1, with a weak D call TRBD1 (6 bases). Germline lookup yields CDR1 SQVTM and CDR2 ANQGSEA. This CDR3 is built from 14 residues. V was trimmed by 0 bases and J by 5 bases, leaving 13 bases between them. CDR3 protein: CSVEDPTGQTEAFF. CDR3 DNA, as far as it was read: TGCAGCGTTGAAGACCCAACAGGACAGACTGAA. The variable domain in full, with the rest retrieved from reference TRBV29-1 and TRBJ1-1, is SAVISQKPSRDICQRGTSLTIQCQVDSQVTMMFWYRQQPGQSLTLIATANQGSEATYESGFVIDKFPISRPNLTFSTLTVSNMSPEDSSIYLCSVEDPTGQTEAFFGQGTRLTVV.

Concerning this clone: The read ends 3 residues before the CDR3 terminus; that terminus is restored from the germline J gene. The gene calls are TRBV7-6 and TRBJ2-3; unclear D gene. The CDR3 contains 12 residues. CDR1 is SGHVS, CDR2 FNYEAQ, per germline. Trimming removed 4 bases at V and 6 bases at J, with 8 bases between. CDR3 in amino acids: CASSYSSDTQYF. Incomplete CDR3 DNA: TGTGCCAGCAGCTACTCAAGTGATACG. The full variable domain, completed using reference TRBV7-6 and TRBJ2-3, is GAGVSQSPRYKVTKRGQDVALRCDPISGHVSLYWYRQALGQGPEFLTYFNYEAQQDKSGLPNDRFSAERPEGSISTLTIQRTEQRDSAMYRCASSYSSDTQYFGPGTRLTVL.

This clone was seen only a few times. The read terminates 3 residues ahead of where the CDR3 ends, so the germline J gene completes it. The chain employs TRBV16 and TRBJ1-1, with D perhaps TRBD1 (5 bases). Trimming pared 2 bases from V and 6 bases from J, leaving 13 bases between. Germline lookup yields CDR1 KGHSY and CDR2 FQNENV. The CDR3 is made up of 14 amino acids. The CDR3: CASSQGSGVSEAFF. The CDR3 bases that were read are TGTGCCAGCAGCCAAGGATCGGGGGTATCTGAA.

This clone was seen more than once but under ten times. Coverage ceases 3 residues before the CDR3 finishes, and the germline J gene fills in the end. The chain couples TRBV6-2 or TRBV6-3 to TRBJ2-7; D not resolved. The V gene's germline CDR1 is MNHEY and CDR2 SVGEGT. This CDR3 region has 13 residues. Trimming took off 7 bases at V and 0 bases at J, with 10 bases between the two ends. CDR3: CASNPQNSYEQYF. The sequenced part of the CDR3 DNA is TGTGCCAGCAATCCCCAGAACTCCTACGAG.

Notes on this clone: The read terminates 3 residues ahead of where the CDR3 ends, so the germline J gene completes it. The gene calls are TRBV6-2 or TRBV6-3 and TRBJ2-7, with D possibly being TRBD1 (6 bases). Germline loops: CDR1 MNHEY, CDR2 SVGEGT. The CDR3 spans 13 residues. V was trimmed by 8 bases and J by 3 bases, leaving 14 bases between them. CDR3 sequence reads: CASAGRGNYEQYF. Incomplete CDR3 DNA: TGTGCCAGCGCTGGCAGGGGTAACTACGAG.

About this clone: Sequencing ends 3 residues short of the CDR3 end; the germline J gene provides the rest. V and J are TRBV7-3 and TRBJ1-1; possible D gene TRBD1, 5 bases. Per germline, CDR1 SGHTA and CDR2 FQGTGA. This CDR3 has 16 residues. Trimming shortened V by 5 bases and J by 3 bases, and 19 bases separated the two germline ends. CDR3 amino acids: CASSQPPGLRYTEAFF. Partial CDR3 DNA: TGTGCCAGCAGCCAACCTCCGGGACTTAGGTACACTGAA. Supplemented by reference TRBV7-3 and TRBJ1-1, the full variable domain reads GAGVSQTPSNKVTEKGKYVELRCDPISGHTALYWYRQSLGQGPEFLIYFQGTGAADDSGLPNDRFFAVRPEGSVSTLKIQRTERGDSAVYLCASSQPPGLRYTEAFFGQGTRLTVV.

Concerning this clone: Coverage ceases 3 residues before the CDR3 finishes, and the germline J gene fills in the end. The chain combines TRBV19 with TRBJ2-7; no firm D call. Trimming left V 3 bases short and J 6 bases short, with 12 bases between. This CDR3 contains 13 residues. Germline CDR1 LNHDA, CDR2 SQIVND (reference sequence). Incomplete CDR3 DNA: TGTGCCAGTAGTATGGCGGAGCTTGCCGAG. It is translated as CASSMAELAE. The whole CDR3 protein reads CASSMAELAEQYF.

CDR3 bases read: TGTGCCAGCACGGAGGGTTTCTTCTCTGGAAACACC. Translation gives CASTEGFFSGNT. The whole CDR3 reads CASTEGFFSGNTIYF. This sequence joins TRBV13 and TRBJ1-3, with D unclear. The observed sequence ends 3 residues before the CDR3 terminus, with the missing tail filled in from the germline J gene. Trimming took off 7 bases at V and 0 bases at J, with 13 bases between the two ends. Germline V gene sequence: CDR1 PRHDT, CDR2 FYEKMQ (reference sequence). The CDR3 extends over 15 amino acids.

This clone was counted many times. The CDR3 extends 3 residues past the end of the read, so its final part is completed from the germline J gene. The chain employs TRBV12-3 or TRBV12-4 and TRBJ1-5; 7 bases align to TRBD1. V trimming: 6 bases; J trimming: 9 bases; junction bases outside the gene matches: 5. This CDR3 contains 12 residues. CDR3: CASSRQGLPQHF. CDR3 DNA (partial): TGTGCCAGCAGCAGACAGGGCCTGCCC.

This clone has ten or more counts. The missing CDR3 end, 3 residues past where the read stops, is filled in from the germline J gene. This rearrangement joins TRBV30 to TRBJ1-5; TRBD1 matches 8 bases. Looked up from germline, CDR1 is GTSNPN and CDR2 is SVGIG (reference sequence). CDR3 size: 16 residues. The V and J ends lost 0 bases and 0 bases, in that order; junction bases with no gene match: 4. CDR3 loop: CAWSVQGVYSNQPQHF. Partial CDR3 DNA: TGTGCCTGGAGTGTACAGGGGGTTTATAGCAATCAGCCC.

This clone was observed many times. The read halts 3 residues ahead of the CDR3 end, with the missing end drawn from the germline J gene. This chain uses TRBV6-2 or TRBV6-3 with TRBJ2-3; 9 nucleotides align to TRBD1. CDR3 length equals 15 residues. V lost 4 bases and J lost 2; bases outside the gene matches: 4. Per germline, CDR1 MNHEY and CDR2 SVGEGT. CDR3 sequence: CASSSGTGFTDTQYF. The CDR3 bases that were read are TGTGCCAGCAGTTCCGGGACAGGGTTCACAGATACG.

This clone was detected ten times or more. CDR3 DNA, as far as it was read: TGCAGTGCGAGGGGCATAGTCAACAGGGAGTACGAG. It is translated as CSARGIVNREYE. Given in full, the CDR3 is CSARGIVNREYEQYF. The V and J genes are TRBV20-1 and TRBJ2-7, with a tentative D call TRBD1 (6 bases). The read halts 3 residues ahead of the CDR3 end, with the missing end drawn from the germline J gene. The germline gives CDR1 DFQATT, CDR2 SNEGSKA (reference sequence). Trimming pared 6 bases from V and 4 bases from J, leaving 22 bases between. The CDR3 is 15 amino acids.

This clone was seen at least ten times. The CDR3 end is not reached by the read, which stops 3 residues before it; the germline J gene fills it in. V is TRBV5-1 and J is TRBJ1-1, with D possibly being TRBD1 (5 bases). There are 14 residues in the CDR3. V lost 4 bases to trimming and J lost 4 bases, with 14 bases between them. Germline V lookup: CDR1 SGHRS, CDR2 YFSETQ. The CDR3 DNA, read in part, is TGCGCCAGCAGCATAGGGGTTGAGGGCACTGAA. This translates into CASSIGVEGTE. The whole CDR3 sequence is CASSIGVEGTEAFF.

The sample holds many counts of this clone. Incomplete CDR3 DNA: TGTGCCATCAGTGATCCAGGGACAGTGAAAAACATT. Protein product: CAISDPGTVKNI. In full, the CDR3 is CAISDPGTVKNIQYF. The gene calls are TRBV10-3 and TRBJ2-4, with 7 bases matching TRBD1. The observed sequence ends 3 residues before the CDR3 terminus, with the missing tail filled in from the germline J gene. Germline CDR1 reads ENHRY; CDR2 reads SYGVKD. CDR3 length: 15 residues. V gave up 3 bases and J gave up 4 bases; unmatched junction bases: 6.

The sample holds many counts of this clone. The sequenced fragment ends 3 residues before the CDR3 boundary, so the rest is inferred from the germline J gene. This chain links TRBV7-2 with TRBJ1-1; possible D gene TRBD1, 5 bases. CDR1 is SGHTA, CDR2 FQGNSA, per germline. The CDR3 has 15 amino acids. V was trimmed by 6 bases and J by 0 bases, leaving 14 bases between them. The CDR3 bases that were read are TGTGCCAGCAGAGCCTCGGGGGTAATGAACACTGAA. Translated: CASRASGVMNTE. The entire CDR3 protein is CASRASGVMNTEAFF.

This clone appeared many times. The CDR3 end is not reached by the read, which stops 3 residues before it; the germline J gene fills it in. This chain connects TRBV10-1 to TRBJ2-1; 7 nucleotides line up with TRBD2. CDR1 and CDR2 from the germline V gene are WNHNN and SYGVQD (reference sequence). Trimming took 3 bases from V and 6 from J; bases not matched to a gene: 2. This CDR3 comprises 13 residues. CDR3 bases read: TGCGCCAGCAGTGACGGGGGGTTCAATGAG. It translates to CASSDGGFNE. The full CDR3 protein reads CASSDGGFNEQFF.

This clone occurred many times. The read ends 3 residues shy of where the CDR3 ends; the end is completed using the germline J gene. The V gene is TRBV5-5, the J gene TRBJ1-1; no clear D. This CDR3 has 14 amino acids. The germline CDR1 and CDR2 sequences are SGHKS and YYEKEE (reference sequence). Between the trimmed V and J ends, which lost 7 bases and 5 bases, there was a span of 18 bases. Partial CDR3 DNA: TGTGCCAGCGGACTGTTTATGGGAGAGACTGAA. Protein: CASGLFMGETE. The CDR3, in full, reads CASGLFMGETEAFF.

A word on this clone: The CDR3 extends 3 residues past the end of the read, so its final part is completed from the germline J gene. This specimen includes other DNA sequences encoding the same CDR3. The chain is built from TRBV7-3 and TRBJ2-3; no definite D call. Between the trimmed V and J ends, which lost 4 bases and 5 bases, there was a span of 4 bases. From germline, CDR1 is SGHTA and CDR2 FQGTGA. The CDR3 is made up of 11 amino acids. The CDR3 protein is CASSYGDTQYF. CDR3 DNA (partial): TGTGCCAGCAGCTACGGAGATACG.

This clone was detected only a few times. The sequenced fragment ends 3 residues before the CDR3 boundary, so the rest is inferred from the germline J gene. This sequence joins TRBV10-2 and TRBJ2-2; possible D gene TRBD1, 6 bases. Trimming pared 8 bases from V and 7 bases from J, leaving 17 bases between. The CDR3 is made up of 14 amino acids. CDR1 WSHSY and CDR2 SAAADI come from the germline V gene. CDR3 amino acids: CASYETGLGGELFF. Partial CDR3 DNA: TGCGCCAGCTATGAGACAGGATTAGGCGGGGAG.

CDR3 DNA (partial): TGTGCCGCATCATGGTGGGGCGACGGCTACGAG. Translating gives CAASWWGDGYE. The full-length CDR3 reads as CAASWWGDGYEQYF. This chain joins TRBV6-2 or TRBV6-3 and TRBJ2-7; D may be TRBD1 (5 bases). The sequence runs out 3 residues before the end of the CDR3; the remainder is reconstructed from the germline J gene. The germline V gene encodes CDR1 MNHEY and CDR2 SVGEGT. Trimming took 11 bases from V and 3 from J, leaving 20 bases between them. The CDR3 runs 14 residues.

This clone has just a few counts. The CDR3 end is not reached by the read, which stops 3 residues before it; the germline J gene fills it in. The V call is TRBV19, the J call TRBJ1-1, with D uncertain. The CDR3 covers 15 residues. CDR1 is LNHDA, CDR2 SQIVND, per germline (reference sequence). V was clipped by 3 bases and J by 2 bases, with 13 bases between them. CDR3 protein: CASSINSLFNTEAFF. The sequenced CDR3 bases are TGTGCCAGTAGTATTAACAGTCTATTCAACACTGAA.